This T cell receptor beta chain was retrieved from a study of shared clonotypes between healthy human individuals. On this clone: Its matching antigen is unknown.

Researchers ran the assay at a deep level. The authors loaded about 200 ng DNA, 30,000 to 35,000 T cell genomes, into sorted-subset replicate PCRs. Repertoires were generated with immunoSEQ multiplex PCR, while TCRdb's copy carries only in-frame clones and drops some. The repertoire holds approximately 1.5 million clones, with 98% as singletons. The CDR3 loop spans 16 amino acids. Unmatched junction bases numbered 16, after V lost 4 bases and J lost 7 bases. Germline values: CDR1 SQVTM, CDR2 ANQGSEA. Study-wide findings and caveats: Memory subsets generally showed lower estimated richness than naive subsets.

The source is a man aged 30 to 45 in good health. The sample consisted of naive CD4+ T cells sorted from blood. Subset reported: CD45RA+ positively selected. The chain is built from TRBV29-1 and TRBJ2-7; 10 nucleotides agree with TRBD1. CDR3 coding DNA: TGCAGCGTTGGGAAGAAGTTCGGGACAGGGGTGGAGGAGCAGTACTTC. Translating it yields CSVGKKFGTGVEEQYF.